This TCR beta chain was captured in a study of cytomegalovirus exposure and HLA in healthy donors. As to this clone: Its antigen is currently unknown.

Primers included in the PCR were 60 Vbeta and 13 Jbeta primers. This table comes from immunoSEQ multiplex PCR, and its TCRdb copy is limited to in-frame clones, with some not included. The table records 97,000 or so clones, about 81% of them present only once. From germline, CDR1 is KGHSH and CDR2 LQKENI. V gave up 2 bases and J gave up 3 bases, with 11 bases separating them. The CDR3 is made up of 14 amino acids. Notes on the study in general: Some V segments, TRBV6-2 and TRBV6-3 among them, were indistinguishable and were therefore excluded. When presence/absence was analysed, sequencing depth was taken to be roughly uniform across donors. Sequencing likely caused a cluster of highly shared sequence variants.

The sequencing sample was made of PBMCs. The sequence derives from a man aged 40-50 years in good health and CMV-seronegative. The rearrangement links TRBV18 to TRBJ2-7, with TRBD1 as a possible D gene (5 bases). The CDR3 coding sequence is TGTGCCAGCTCACCAACAGGAGTTAACTACGAGCAGTACTTC. It is translated as CASSPTGVNYEQYF.